One and the same sample provided the 8 T cell receptor beta chains below, sequenced in a study of cytomegalovirus exposure and HLA in healthy donors. PCR amplification relied on 60 Vbeta primers (plus 13 Jbeta primers). TCRdb's table, derived via immunoSEQ multiplex PCR, lists solely in-frame clones and lacks some. The sample data list approximately 210,000 clones. Sample: PBMCs. These receptors were collected from a woman aged 30 to 39 in good health and CMV-seropositive.

A word on this clone: This sample also contains other DNA sequences that code for the same CDR3. J is TRBJ1-1 and V is TRBV6-6; the D is unclear. From germline, CDR1 is MNHNY and CDR2 SVGAGI (reference sequence). The CDR3 contains 14 residues. The V end was cut by 0 bases, the J end by 1 base, with 6 bases between. The CDR3 nucleotides read TGTGCCAGCAGTTACTCGCGGGGGAACACTGAAGCTTTCTTT. Its translation is CASSYSRGNTEAFF.

The V call is TRBV2, the J call TRBJ1-5; maybe TRBD1 (6 bases). Germline V CDR1 and CDR2: SNHLY, FYNNEI. The CDR3 is 13 amino acids. V lost 8 bases, J lost 7 bases, and 15 bases lay in between. CDR3 bases: TGTGCCAGCTCGTTGGGGGCAAGGCAGCCCCAGCATTTT. Translating it yields CASSLGARQPQHF.

The chain couples TRBV7-9 to TRBJ2-2; TRBD1 matches at 10 bases. This CDR3 is built from 18 residues. Germline assignment: CDR1 SEHNR and CDR2 FQNEAQ (reference sequence). Trimming cost V 6 bases and J 0 bases; bases outside gene matches: 10. The CDR3 is CASRPWTGGGTNTGELFF. For the CDR3, the DNA is TGTGCCAGCAGACCTTGGACAGGGGGTGGAACGAACACCGGGGAGCTGTTTTTT.

The chain links TRBV7-9 to TRBJ2-7; D is unresolved. V shed 1 base and J shed 8 bases, with 9 bases lying between them. The germline CDR1 and CDR2 sequences are SEHNR and FQNEAQ (reference sequence). The CDR3 consists of 12 residues. CDR3 nucleotide sequence: TGTGCCAGCAGCTTAGGGCCTTCCCAGCAGTACTTC. Protein: CASSLGPSQQYF.

The rearrangement uses TRBV6-5 and TRBJ1-3; TRBD1 aligns across 7 bases. V lost 0 bases and J lost 2; bases outside the gene matches: 1. Germline CDR1 is MNHEY and CDR2 is SVGAGI. The CDR3 has 15 residues. The CDR3 reads CASSYSGGPGNTIYF. In DNA, the CDR3 is TGTGCCAGCAGTTACTCAGGGGGCCCTGGAAACACCATATATTTT.

The DNA for the CDR3 is TGTGCCAGCAGTCCGGGACTAGTGGTCGGGGAGCTGTTTTTT. It encodes CASSPGLVVGELFF. This chain connects TRBV5-4 to TRBJ2-2; the match to TRBD2 covers 8 bases. Germline-derived CDR1 and CDR2 are SGHNT and YYREEE (reference sequence). After removal of 5 bases from V and 7 bases from J, the junction contained 7 bases not matched to a gene. The CDR3 loop spans 14 amino acids.

This rearrangement joins TRBV7-2 to TRBJ2-7; a weak D match, TRBD2 (5 bases). Deletions cut 1 base from V and 1 base from J, with 11 bases between. The CDR3 is 15 residues long. CDR1 is SGHTA and CDR2 is FQGNSA in the germline V gene. CDR3 residues: CASSLVEGLSYEQYF. The CDR3 coding sequence is TGTGCCAGCAGCTTAGTTGAGGGCCTATCCTACGAGCAGTACTTC. The whole variable domain, filled in from reference TRBV7-2 and TRBJ2-7, reads GAGVSQSPSNKVTEKGKDVELRCDPISGHTALYWYRQSLGQGLEFLIYFQGNSAPDKSGLPSDRFSAERTGGSVSTLTIQRTQQEDSAVYLCASSLVEGLSYEQYFGPGTRLTVT.

The chain couples TRBV4-2 to TRBJ2-7; 9 nucleotides agree with TRBD2. The CDR3 has 16 amino acids. J lost 4 bases, V lost 1 base, and 8 bases had no gene match. Germline V gene sequence: CDR1 LGHNA, CDR2 YNFKEQ. The DNA for the CDR3 is TGTGCCAGCAGCCAAGTAGGGCCGCGGGGGGGATACGAGCAGTACTTC. The encoded protein is CASSQVGPRGGYEQYF.